A single sample gave rise to the 27 T cell receptor beta chains below, sequenced in a study of T cell responses to AZD1222 COVID-19 vaccine. Profiled with immunoSEQ multiplex PCR; TCRdb holds only in-frame clones, not every one. The table lists 200,000 or so clones, almost 90% of them singletons. The sequencing here drew on peripheral blood, taken on day 0 of AZD1222 vaccination. These receptors were collected from an adult in good health.

This chain links TRBV4-3 with TRBJ2-5; 12 bases match TRBD1. This CDR3 contains 13 residues. The V gene end was trimmed by 8 bases and the J gene end by 7 bases; junction bases not matched to a gene: 5. Germline assignment: CDR1 LGHNA and CDR2 YSLEER. CDR3 in amino acids: CASGDRGLGTQYF. In nucleotides, the CDR3 is TGCGCCAGCGGGGACAGGGGGCTTGGGACCCAGTACTTC.

V usage is TRBV2 and J usage is TRBJ1-1; a weak D match, TRBD1 (6 bases). Trimming shortened V by 6 bases and J by 4 bases, and 24 bases separated the two germline ends. CDR3 length equals 17 residues. Germline-derived CDR1 and CDR2 are SNHLY and FYNNEI. The CDR3 loop reads CASSGPPIGGGVTEAFF. The CDR3 DNA is TGTGCCAGCAGCGGACCCCCGATAGGGGGAGGTGTCACTGAAGCTTTCTTT.

This clone was recorded a few times. CDR3 amino acids: CASSSRGQGDTEAFF. DNA of the CDR3: TGTGCCAGCTCATCCCGGGGACAGGGGGACACTGAAGCTTTCTTT. The rearrangement links TRBV7-9 to TRBJ1-1; 11 positions agree with TRBD1. This CDR3 is built from 15 residues. Germline values: CDR1 SEHNR, CDR2 FQNEAQ (reference sequence). The trim removed 8 bases at V and 3 bases at J, leaving 8 bases unmatched.

The gene calls are TRBV2 and TRBJ1-1; no definite D call. V was trimmed by 0 bases and J by 6 bases, leaving 17 bases between them. This CDR3 region has 16 residues. Germline loops: CDR1 SNHLY, CDR2 FYNNEI. The CDR3 spells CASSEAPRKGRAEAFF. The CDR3 DNA is TGTGCCAGCAGTGAAGCGCCAAGAAAAGGGAGGGCTGAAGCTTTCTTT.

This clone turned up a few times. J is TRBJ1-3 and V is TRBV18; D unresolved. The V gene lost 1 base and the J gene lost 0 bases, with 4 bases spanning the gap. The CDR3 totals 14 residues. Germline V CDR1 and CDR2: KGHSH, LQKENI. This CDR3 reads CASSPQISGNTIYF. Written as DNA, the CDR3 is TGTGCCAGCTCACCACAAATCTCTGGAAACACCATATATTTT.

J is TRBJ1-1 and V is TRBV10-2; TRBD1 agrees at 8 bases. Germline V lookup: CDR1 WSHSY, CDR2 SAAADI. J was trimmed by 4 bases and V by 6 bases; bases with no gene match: 7. CDR3 length equals 14 residues. The CDR3 bases are TGCGCCAGCAGCGTGGACAGGGCCCGCACTGAAGCTTTCTTT. Translated, it gives CASSVDRARTEAFF.

The chain links TRBV27 to TRBJ1-4; D uncertain. Trimming removed 5 bases at V and 0 bases at J, with 16 bases between. CDR1 and CDR2 (germline): MNHEY, SMNVEV (reference sequence). The CDR3 has 17 residues. The CDR3 coding sequence is TGTGCCAGCAGTGGTGTAGGCCAAGATCCAACTAATGAAAAACTGTTTTTT. This encodes CASSGVGQDPTNEKLFF.

The CDR3 bases are TGTGCCAGCAGCACGCAGGGTTCCTACAATGAGCAGTTCTTC. Protein sequence: CASSTQGSYNEQFF. The chain couples TRBV11-1 to TRBJ2-1; TRBD1 is a possible D gene (5 bases). The V end was cut by 5 bases, the J end by 1 base, with 9 bases between. Per germline, CDR1 SGHAT and CDR2 FQDESV (reference sequence). This CDR3 region has 14 residues.

The chain couples TRBV2 to TRBJ2-5; D is possibly TRBD2 (5 bases). The CDR3 totals 20 residues. Between the trimmed V and J ends, which lost 2 bases and 2 bases, there was a span of 27 bases. Germline lookup yields CDR1 SNHLY and CDR2 FYNNEI. The CDR3 loop is CASSEWITPGSQTRQETQYF. Here the CDR3 DNA reads TGTGCCAGCAGTGAATGGATTACACCGGGGAGCCAGACGAGGCAAGAGACCCAGTACTTC.

The V call is TRBV19, the J call TRBJ1-2; 7 bases fit TRBD1. Germline values: CDR1 LNHDA, CDR2 SQIVND (reference sequence). The junction had 4 bases not matched to a gene; V was cut back by 4 bases and J by 2 bases. This CDR3 has 14 amino acids. CDR3 coding DNA: TGTGCCAGTAGTAAGGGACAGTCCAACTATGGCTACACCTTC. Amino acid sequence: CASSKGQSNYGYTF.

The chain uses TRBV6-4 and TRBJ2-1, with a possible D match to TRBD1 (6 bases). The CDR3 sequence is 14 residues long. V lost 6 bases and J 5 bases, leaving 14 bases between the germline ends. Germline-derived CDR1 and CDR2 are MRHNA and SNTAGT. The CDR3 here is CASSGTSVHNEQFF. CDR3 DNA: TGTGCCAGCAGCGGGACATCAGTCCACAATGAGCAGTTCTTC.

The chain has TRBV10-3 and TRBJ2-2; 8 bases map to TRBD2. Germline loops: CDR1 ENHRY, CDR2 SYGVKD. CDR3 size: 16 residues. Losses at the gene ends were 5 bases for V and 1 base for J; bases not matched to a gene: 6. The chain's CDR3 is CAISKSGGLNTGELFF. Written as DNA, the CDR3 is TGTGCCATCAGTAAGAGCGGGGGCCTGAACACCGGGGAGCTGTTTTTT.

The rearrangement uses TRBV27 and TRBJ1-2; 7 bases line up with TRBD1. The germline V gene encodes CDR1 MNHEY and CDR2 SMNVEV (reference sequence). The CDR3 spans 17 residues. Unmatched junction bases numbered 16, after V lost 6 bases and J lost 3 bases. The CDR3 nucleotides read TGTGCCAGCAGAATTGGACAGGAAGCCCGGACCGACTATGGCTACACCTTC. Protein sequence: CASRIGQEARTDYGYTF.

The CDR3 sequence is CASSRQGWETQYF. The DNA of the CDR3 is TGTGCCAGCAGCCGACAGGGATGGGAGACCCAGTACTTC. The rearrangement links TRBV7-3 to TRBJ2-5; 7 positions agree with TRBD1. Per germline, CDR1 SGHTA and CDR2 FQGTGA. J was trimmed by 5 bases and V by 5 bases; bases with no gene match: 5. This CDR3 comprises 13 residues.

This clone has more than one count but fewer than ten. V gene TRBV13 combines with J gene TRBJ1-1; 9 nucleotides align to TRBD1. The CDR3 is 15 amino acids. Germline V gene sequence: CDR1 PRHDT, CDR2 FYEKMQ (reference sequence). With 3 bases clipped from V and 5 bases from J, the junction kept 7 bases outside the gene matches. The CDR3, as DNA: TGTGCCAGCAGCTTTTGGACAGGGGTTGGAACTGAAGCTTTCTTT. Its protein product is CASSFWTGVGTEAFF.

The rearrangement uses TRBV7-2 and TRBJ2-2; the match to TRBD2 covers 9 bases. Trimming cost V 7 bases and J 4 bases; bases outside gene matches: 7. Looked up from germline, CDR1 is SGHTA and CDR2 is FQGNSA. The CDR3 totals 15 residues. The CDR3 coding sequence is TGTGCCAGCACCGGGACTAGCACGGGCACCGGGGAGCTGTTTTTT. Its protein product is CASTGTSTGTGELFF.

This chain links TRBV18 with TRBJ2-1, with D perhaps matching TRBD1 (5 bases). The CDR3 extends over 17 amino acids. Per germline, CDR1 KGHSH and CDR2 LQKENI. Deletions cut 1 base from V and 10 bases from J, with 23 bases between. For the CDR3, the DNA is TGTGCCAGCTCACCACAACCGCAGGCACACAGGACAACGGAGCAGTTCTTC. Its translation is CASSPQPQAHRTTEQFF.

The chain is built from TRBV6-5 and TRBJ1-1, with 7 nucleotides matching TRBD1. With 0 bases clipped from V and 5 bases from J, the junction kept 3 bases outside the gene matches. Germline V gives CDR1 MNHEY, CDR2 SVGAGI. The CDR3 runs to 14 residues. CDR3 in amino acids: CASSYSSGGTEAFF. The DNA of the CDR3 is TGTGCCAGCAGTTACTCGTCAGGGGGGACTGAAGCTTTCTTT.

The V call is TRBV13, the J call TRBJ1-5; D is unresolved. CDR3 length: 13 residues. Germline V gene lookup returns CDR1 PRHDT and CDR2 FYEKMQ (reference sequence). V lost 4 bases to trimming and J lost 0 bases, with 4 bases between them. CDR3: CASSSNSNQPQHF. The DNA for the CDR3 is TGTGCCAGCAGCTCCAATAGCAATCAGCCCCAGCATTTT.

The CDR3 is CASSPGQGSGYTF. Here the CDR3 DNA reads TGTGCCAGCTCACCCGGGCAGGGGAGCGGCTACACCTTC. The chain employs TRBV18 and TRBJ1-2; tentatively, D is TRBD1 (6 bases). There are 13 residues in the CDR3. Trimming shortened V by 3 bases and J by 8 bases, and 13 bases separated the two germline ends. Germline values: CDR1 KGHSH, CDR2 LQKENI.

The V and J genes are TRBV9 and TRBJ2-5; tentative D call: TRBD1 (6 bases). CDR1 SGDLS and CDR2 YYNGEE come from the germline V gene. This CDR3 has 15 amino acids. Between the trimmed V and J ends, which lost 0 bases and 5 bases, there was a span of 14 bases. CDR3 nucleotides: TGTGCCAGCAGCGTAGGAGGGGGAGTGGGGGAGACCCAGTACTTC. Protein sequence: CASSVGGGVGETQYF.

The J gene is TRBJ1-6, the V gene TRBV9; 10 bases map to TRBD1. The junction had 3 bases not matched to a gene; V was cut back by 1 base and J by 8 bases. This CDR3 has 15 amino acids. Germline V gives CDR1 SGDLS, CDR2 YYNGEE. The CDR3 loop reads CASSVSGTGDSPLHF. CDR3 in DNA: TGTGCCAGCAGCGTATCCGGGACAGGGGATTCACCCCTCCACTTT.

The chain combines TRBV5-6 with TRBJ2-5; the D is unclear. Germline V gene data show CDR1 as SGHDT and CDR2 as YYEEEE. The CDR3 consists of 16 residues. With 0 bases removed from V and 0 bases from J, the gap between germline ends came to 12 bases. DNA for the CDR3: TGTGCCAGCAGCTTGGCCCAGGAATCGTACCAAGAGACCCAGTACTTC. As protein: CASSLAQESYQETQYF.

The CDR3 loop is CASSEGTGGSITDTQYF. The DNA for the CDR3 is TGTGCCAGCAGTGAGGGGACAGGGGGCTCTATCACAGATACGCAGTATTTT. The chain joins TRBV2 to TRBJ2-3; TRBD1 agrees at 12 bases. The CDR3 covers 17 residues. Germline V CDR1 and CDR2: SNHLY, FYNNEI. The V and J ends lost 3 bases and 2 bases, in that order; junction bases with no gene match: 6.

The gene calls are TRBV6-5 and TRBJ1-2; D gene unclear. CDR1 and CDR2 from the germline V gene are MNHEY and SVGAGI. Trimming cost V 4 bases and J 7 bases, with 19 bases left between them. The CDR3 runs to 15 residues. The DNA for the CDR3 is TGTGCCAGCAGTTCTACAGCCTTAAGTGCCTTTGGCTACACCTTC. Encoded protein: CASSSTALSAFGYTF.

This rearrangement joins TRBV28 to TRBJ1-5; possible D gene TRBD1, 6 bases. The length of the CDR3 is 14 residues. The V gene's germline CDR1 is MDHEN and CDR2 SYDVKM. The ends were cut back, 3 bases at V and 5 bases at J, with 11 bases in the middle. The CDR3, as DNA: TGTGCCAGCAGTTTGCCTGGGGGGCATCAGCCCCAGCATTTT. Protein: CASSLPGGHQPQHF.

This chain uses TRBV4-1 with TRBJ2-7; D perhaps matches TRBD2 (6 bases). V gave up 1 base and J gave up 0 bases, with 13 bases separating them. CDR1 is MGHRA, CDR2 YSYEKL, per germline. The CDR3 length is 16 residues. Here the CDR3 DNA reads TGCGCCAGCAGCCAAGTGGGGGACTTCGGCTCCTACGAGCAGTACTTC. Protein product: CASSQVGDFGSYEQYF.